The following is a T cell receptor (beta chain) sequence with its context. As yet, its antigen is unknown. The sample originates from a study of identifying expanded T cells in peripheral blood. Broader study findings: Technical replicates showed 0.9 to 1.5 changed clones; two weeks about 16.4; four weeks 19.

Assay used: immunoSEQ multiplex PCR; TCRdb lists only in-frame clones, some missing. In the table there are approximately 110,000 clones, around 89% of which are singletons. This CDR3 region has 15 residues. The V and J ends lost 0 bases and 4 bases respectively, with 9 bases between them. The germline CDR1 and CDR2 sequences are MGHRA and YSYEKL. Input material: blood. The origin of this receptor is a person between 18 and 69 years old in good health. The chain carries TRBV4-1 and TRBJ1-4; a possible D gene is TRBD1 (5 bases). This CDR3 reads CASSQEGGVNEKLFF. CDR3 DNA sequence: TGCGCCAGCAGCCAAGAAGGAGGGGTTAATGAAAAACTGTTTTTT.